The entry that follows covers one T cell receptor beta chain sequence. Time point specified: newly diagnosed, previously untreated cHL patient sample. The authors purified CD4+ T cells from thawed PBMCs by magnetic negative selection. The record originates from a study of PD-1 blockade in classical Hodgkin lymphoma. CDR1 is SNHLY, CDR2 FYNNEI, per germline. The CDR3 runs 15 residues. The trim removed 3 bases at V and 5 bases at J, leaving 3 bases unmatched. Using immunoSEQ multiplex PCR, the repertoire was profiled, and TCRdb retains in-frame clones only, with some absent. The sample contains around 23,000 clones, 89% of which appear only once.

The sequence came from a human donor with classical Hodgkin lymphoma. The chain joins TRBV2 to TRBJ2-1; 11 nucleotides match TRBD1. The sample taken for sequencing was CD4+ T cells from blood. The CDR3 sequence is CASSEEDRGHNEQFF. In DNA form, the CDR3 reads TGTGCCAGCAGTGAGGAGGACAGGGGGCACAATGAGCAGTTCTTC.